One T cell receptor beta chain is described in this entry. The antigen is unknown. These data come from a study of cytomegalovirus exposure and HLA in healthy donors. Findings and limits, study-wide: The CMV antigen specificity of a few CMV-associated chains was confirmed through in vitro analysis. Listed as cytomegalovirus-associated were 164 TCR beta chains.

Primers: 60 Vbeta forward and 13 Jbeta reverse. Per the original data handling: Later, an analysis found roughly 80 million unique TCR beta chains, and 8.5 million to 14 million of these were shared. Produced via immunoSEQ multiplex PCR; TCRdb's table is partial and in-frame only. The V and J calls and clone size are taken from that table; D and trimming were inferred from the DNA. The sample shows about 230,000 clones, about 85% of them seen only once. V dropped 5 bases and J dropped 2 bases, with 21 bases sitting between them. CDR1 and CDR2 from the germline V gene are MDHEN and SYDVKM. This CDR3 is built from 17 residues.

The J gene is TRBJ1-2, the V gene TRBV28; D may be TRBD1 (6 bases). The sample consisted of PBMCs. The clonotype originates from a human donor in good health. CDR3 loop: CASSISGYLTGNYGYTF. For the CDR3, the DNA is TGTGCCAGCAGTATCTCCGGGTATTTAACAGGGAACTATGGCTACACCTTC.